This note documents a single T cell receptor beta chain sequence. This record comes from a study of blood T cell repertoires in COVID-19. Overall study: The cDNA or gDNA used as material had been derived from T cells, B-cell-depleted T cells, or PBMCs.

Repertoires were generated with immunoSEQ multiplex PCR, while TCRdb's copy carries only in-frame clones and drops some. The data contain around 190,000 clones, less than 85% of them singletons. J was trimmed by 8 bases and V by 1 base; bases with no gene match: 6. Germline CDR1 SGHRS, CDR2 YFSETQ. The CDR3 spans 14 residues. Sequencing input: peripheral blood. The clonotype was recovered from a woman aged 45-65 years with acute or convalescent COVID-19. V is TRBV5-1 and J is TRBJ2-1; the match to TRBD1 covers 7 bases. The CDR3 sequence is CASSLTGVRHEQFF. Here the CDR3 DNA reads TGCGCCAGCAGCTTGACAGGGGTTAGGCATGAGCAGTTCTTC.